The rows below give T cell receptor beta chains drawn from one sample of a study of metastatic and nonmetastatic thyroid tumors. TCRdb re-clonotyped the PCR reads through MiXCR. In the table there are roughly 17,000 clones, roughly 24% of which are singletons. The sequencing input was tumor tissue. Receptor source: a male donor with papillary thyroid cancer or a benign thyroid nodule (not recorded which). Some clones in this sample may be carry-over from other donors' samples. Each CDR3 is given with its conserved first and last residue. A D gene is named only where the DNA matches it firmly. Clone sizes are given selectively: once, few, many, or a class where the clone is expanded.

many	TRBV3-1	TRBJ1-6	NA	TGTGCCAGCAGCCAAAGCGACAAATCAAATTCACCCCTCCACTTT	CASSQSDKSNSPLHF
medium-sized	TRBV12-3/TRBV12-4	TRBJ2-1	NA	TGTGCCAGCACCTCTCAGGGCGGCTTGGCCAATGAGCAGTTCTTC	CASTSQGGLANEQFF
NA	TRBV10-2	TRBJ2-3	NA	TGCGCCAGCAGTGAGTGGATAGGCACAGATACGCAGTATTTT	CASSEWIGTDTQYF
many	TRBV11-2	TRBJ2-3	NA	TGTGCCAGCAGCTTAGGCGTTGCGCAGTATTTT	CASSLGVAQYF
few	TRBV28	TRBJ2-7	NA	TGTGCCAGCAGTTTAAATCCTCTCTCCTACGAGCAGTACTTC	CASSLNPLSYEQYF
NA	TRBV7-8	TRBJ2-7	TRBD1	TGTGCCAGTAGCTGGGACAGAGTTTCCGACGAGCAGTACTTC	CASSWDRVSDEQYF
NA	TRBV11-2	TRBJ2-7	NA	TGTGCCAGCAGCTTAGACAGTCACGAGCAGTACTTC	CASSLDSHEQYF
NA	TRBV5-1	TRBJ2-7	NA	TGCGCCAGCAGCGTTAGGGGGGCGGGGAGCCCCTACGAGCAGTACTTC	CASSVRGAGSPYEQYF
medium-sized	TRBV6-1	TRBJ2-1	TRBD2	TGTGCCAGCAGTGAAGGTCCGGGACTAGCGTGGAATGAGCAGTTCTTC	CASSEGPGLAWNEQFF
once	TRBV24-1	TRBJ1-1	TRBD1	TGTGCCACCAGGGGGGACAGGGGCGGTGGCACTGAAGCTTTCTTT	CATRGDRGGGTEAFF
many	TRBV9	TRBJ2-7	NA	TGTGCCAGCAGCGTGACGACAGGTGATTACGAGCAGTACTTC	CASSVTTGDYEQYF
NA	TRBV6-5	TRBJ2-1	NA	TGTGCCAGCAGTTACCGTGGGATAATCTACAATGAGCAGTTCTTC	CASSYRGIIYNEQFF
many	TRBV11-2	TRBJ1-3	NA	TGTGCCAGCAGCCTCGACCTCCGTAACACCATATATTTT	CASSLDLRNTIYF
many	TRBV19	TRBJ2-7	TRBD2	TGTGCCAGTAGTCCCACTAGCGAGGTCTACGAGCAGTACTTC	CASSPTSEVYEQYF
NA	TRBV5-1	TRBJ2-1	NA	TGCGCCAGCAGCTCTAGCTGGAACTCCTACAATGAGCAGTTCTTC	CASSSSWNSYNEQFF
NA	TRBV20-1	TRBJ2-1	TRBD2	TGCAGTGCTAGGCCGGGGACTAGGCCTCTTGGGAATGAGCAGTTCTTC	CSARPGTRPLGNEQFF
many	TRBV19	TRBJ2-2	TRBD2	TGTGCCAGTAGTAGGACTAGCGGGAGTTCTGACACCGGGGAGCTGTTTTTT	CASSRTSGSSDTGELFF
few	TRBV28	TRBJ1-4	NA	TGTGCCAGCAGTCCCTCGGGGGATTCAACTAATGAAAAACTGTTTTTT	CASSPSGDSTNEKLFF
NA	TRBV7-8	TRBJ2-2	NA	TGTGCCAGCAGCCTCTCTGGGGTAACGAACACCGGGGAGCTGTTTTTT	CASSLSGVTNTGELFF
NA	TRBV12-3/TRBV12-4	TRBJ1-6	NA	TGTGCCAGCAGTCCACGTATTGGTACAGGCGGATCACCCCTCCACTTT	CASSPRIGTGGSPLHF
medium-sized	TRBV6-1	TRBJ1-5	TRBD1	TGTGCCAGCAGTGAACAGGGGGTCAGCAATCAGCCCCAGCATTTT	CASSEQGVSNQPQHF
many	TRBV27	TRBJ2-1	NA	TGTGCCAGCAGTTCCCCTAACAATGAGCAGTTCTTC	CASSSPNNEQFF
large	TRBV10-1	TRBJ2-2	NA	TGCGCCAGCAGTGAGGGGACTGAATTAGACGGGGAGCTGTTTTTT	CASSEGTELDGELFF
medium-sized	TRBV27	TRBJ2-2	NA	TGTGCCAGCAGTCCGGGGGCTAACACCGGGGAGCTGTTTTTT	CASSPGANTGELFF
few	TRBV25-1	TRBJ1-4	NA	TGTGCCAGAAGTGGTGGGAAGGCAGAACTGTTTTTT	CARSGGKAELFF
few	TRBV7-2	TRBJ1-2	NA	TGTGCCAGCAGCTTAGGTGGCTATGGCTACACCTTC	CASSLGGYGYTF
medium-sized	TRBV11-1	TRBJ2-2	NA	TGTGCCAGCAGCTTAGCTCGAGAGTACGGGGAGCTGTTTTTT	CASSLAREYGELFF
many	TRBV2	TRBJ1-1	NA	TGTGCCAGCAGAGAAGATCTGAACTTTAACACTGAAGCTTTCTTT	CASREDLNFNTEAFF
medium-sized	TRBV6-1	TRBJ2-2	NA	TGTGCCAGCACCAAAAAGTGGGTTAGGGGAACCGGGGAGCTGTTTTTT	CASTKKWVRGTGELFF
few	TRBV6-5	TRBJ2-1	NA	TGTGCCAGCAGTTACCAGGGCGCCTACAATGAGCAGTTCTTC	CASSYQGAYNEQFF
many	TRBV3-1	TRBJ2-5	TRBD2	TGTGCCAGCAGCCAGGACGGTGGGACTAGCGACGCGGTGTACCAAGAGACCCAGTACTTC	CASSQDGGTSDAVYQETQYF
few	TRBV5-1	TRBJ1-4	NA	TGCGCCAGCAGCTTGGGGCAAAGTGGGCATAATGAAAAACTGTTTTTT	CASSLGQSGHNEKLFF
medium-sized	TRBV9	TRBJ2-7	TRBD2	TGTGCCAGCAGCGTAGGGCCGGGACTAGCGGGCTACGAGCAGTACTTC	CASSVGPGLAGYEQYF
NA	TRBV9	TRBJ2-7	NA	TGTGCCAGCAGCGCCGGGACCCCGGGGACTCCCCTTGTTAACGAGCATTACTTC	CASSAGTPGTPLVNEHYF
NA	TRBV11-2	TRBJ2-1	TRBD1	TGTGCCAGCAGCTTAGATCCGGGACAGTCCTACAATGAGCAGTTCTTC	CASSLDPGQSYNEQFF
many	TRBV18	TRBJ2-5	NA	TGTGCCAGCTCACCACCGCTCCGGTCGGAGCCATTCTACTTC	CASSPPLRSEPFYF
many	TRBV3-1	TRBJ2-7	NA	TGTGCCAGCAGCCAGGGGCAGGGGGGAGAGCAGTACTTC	CASSQGQGGEQYF
many	TRBV28	TRBJ2-4	NA	TGTGCCAGCAGTATGACCATCTCGGACGGACTGAAGAACATTCAGTACTTC	CASSMTISDGLKNIQYF
many	TRBV6-1	TRBJ2-5	TRBD2	TGTGCCAGCAGTGAGTTTAGCGGGGCCCAAGAGACCCAGTACTTC	CASSEFSGAQETQYF
many	TRBV4-2	TRBJ2-5	NA	TGTGCCAGCAGCCAAGGCAAAAACCAAGAGACCCAGTACTTC	CASSQGKNQETQYF
NA	TRBV25-1	TRBJ2-1	TRBD2	TGTGCCAGCAGCCAGAGCGGGAGGGCTCGTAGCTCCTACAATGAGCAGTTCTTC	CASSQSGRARSSYNEQFF
many	TRBV5-4	TRBJ2-3	TRBD2	TGTGCCAGCAGCTTGCGTCTGGCGGGGGGCCCCACAGATACGCAGTATTTT	CASSLRLAGGPTDTQYF
few	TRBV12-3/TRBV12-4	TRBJ2-7	NA	TGTGCCAGCAGTTCAACCGGACATGTAGTATACGAGCAGTACTTC	CASSSTGHVVYEQYF
many	TRBV5-1	TRBJ1-1	NA	TGCGCCAGCAGCATCGAGGGGAACACTGAAGCTTTCTTT	CASSIEGNTEAFF
medium-sized	TRBV9	TRBJ2-3	TRBD2	TGTGCCAGCAGCGTAGGGGCTAGCGGGGGTGTTACAGATACGCAGTATTTT	CASSVGASGGVTDTQYF
few	TRBV12-3/TRBV12-4	TRBJ2-2	TRBD1	TGTGCCAGCAGTAGGACAGGATTCACCGGGGAGCTGTTTTTT	CASSRTGFTGELFF
NA	TRBV27	TRBJ2-2	NA	TGTGCCAGCAGTCTTAGCGGATACACCGGGGAGCTGTTTTTT	CASSLSGYTGELFF
medium-sized	TRBV7-7	TRBJ1-2	TRBD1	TGTGCTAGCAGCCCTCTATTAAACTCCGGGACAGGGGGCGATGGCTACACCTTC	CASSPLLNSGTGGDGYTF
many	TRBV27	TRBJ1-6	NA	TGTGCCAGCAGTTTAAGCCCCAGGGGCGGGGCCAATTCACCCCTCCACTTT	CASSLSPRGGANSPLHF
many	TRBV11-3	TRBJ2-1	TRBD1	TGTGCCAGCAGCCCCGGGACAGGGGACGTCAATGAGCAGTTCTTC	CASSPGTGDVNEQFF
NA	TRBV6-1	TRBJ2-5	NA	TGTGCCAGCATTTCGGTACTACAAGAGGCCCAGTACTTC	CASISVLQEAQYF
medium-sized	TRBV27	TRBJ1-1	NA	TGTGCCAGCAGTGAACAGGCGCGGACTGAAGCTTTCTTT	CASSEQARTEAFF
NA	TRBV13	TRBJ1-2	NA	TGTGCCAGCAGTACAAATTATGGCTACACCTTC	CASSTNYGYTF
few	TRBV6-5	TRBJ1-1	TRBD1	TGTGCCAGCAGTTACAGTCCAAGTGACAGGGGGATGAACACTGAAGCTTTCTTT	CASSYSPSDRGMNTEAFF
NA	TRBV5-4	TRBJ1-1	NA	TGTGCCAGCAGCGGAGAGTCACAGGGATTCTCTGAAGCTTTCTTT	CASSGESQGFSEAFF
many	TRBV30	TRBJ2-2	TRBD2	TGTGCCTGGAAAGCGGGAGGGGACACCGGGGAGCTGTTTTTT	CAWKAGGDTGELFF
medium-sized	TRBV27	TRBJ1-5	NA	TGTGCCAGCAGTTTTTCCGGGTTGGGCAATCAGCCCCAGCATTTT	CASSFSGLGNQPQHF
few	TRBV6-2/TRBV6-3	TRBJ2-2	TRBD2	TGTGCCAGCAGCCAGACTAGCGGGACCGGGGAGCTGTTTTTT	CASSQTSGTGELFF
medium-sized	TRBV6-1	TRBJ2-3	NA	TGTGCCAGCAGCCCTGGACAGTATGACACAGATACGCAGTATTTT	CASSPGQYDTDTQYF
many	TRBV27	TRBJ1-1	NA	TGTGCCAGCAGTTTAGAGGGAGTGACTGAAGCTTTCTTT	CASSLEGVTEAFF